The entry that follows covers one TCR beta chain sequence. The sample originates from a study of blood T cell repertoires in COVID-19. Overall study context: Samples came from the United States, Italy and Spain, spanning acute and convalescent COVID-19. The analysed material was cDNA or gDNA that came from T cells, B-cell-depleted T cells, or PBMCs.

Produced via immunoSEQ multiplex PCR; TCRdb's table is partial and in-frame only. The data hold 200,000 to 300,000 clones, with around 90% observed a single time. The CDR3 sequence is 13 residues long. The V end was cut by 7 bases, the J end by 2 bases, with 11 bases between. A Seattle source enrolled patients during active infection and followed them longitudinally. The V call is TRBV12-3 or TRBV12-4, the J call TRBJ1-1; D not resolved. Sequencing used peripheral blood. The source is a man aged 30-40 years with COVID-19, enrolled during active disease. Here the CDR3 DNA reads TGTGCCAGCATTTATCAGATAAACACTGAAGCTTTCTTT. It encodes CASIYQINTEAFF.